The clone carrying this TCR beta chain has a handful of counts. The data derive from a study of blood T cell repertoires in COVID-19. Study summary: The study drew acute and convalescent COVID-19 samples from the United States, Italy and Spain. PBMCs, B-cell-depleted T cells, or T cells provided the cDNA or gDNA that made up the material.

Original data processing: Cell counts per sample came from amplifying reference gene primers. The repertoire was sequenced with immunoSEQ multiplex PCR; TCRdb's copy has only in-frame clones and lacks some. V, J and clone size reflect that table, while D and trimming were determined from the DNA. The sample includes 95,000 to 150,000 clones, just over 70% of them seen just once. From germline, CDR1 is GTSNPN and CDR2 SVGIG (reference sequence). The CDR3 consists of 15 residues. After removal of 1 base from V and 7 bases from J, the junction contained 10 bases not matched to a gene. Sequences were obtained from peripheral blood. The sequence was obtained from a human donor with acute or convalescent COVID-19. The donor label of this sample is uncertain. The rearrangement joins TRBV30 to TRBJ1-2, with 9 bases aligning to TRBD1. The CDR3 region has the DNA TGTGCCTGGAGTGCACCGGGACAGGGTTGGGGTGGCTACACCTTC. It yields the protein CAWSAPGQGWGGYTF. Full variable domain (rest looked up from reference TRBV30 and TRBJ1-2): SQTIHQWPATLVQPVGSPLSLECTVEGTSNPNLYWYRQAAGRGLQLLFYSVGIGQISSEVPQNLSASRPQDRQFILSSKKLLLSDSGFYLCAWSAPGQGWGGYTFGSGTRLTVV.